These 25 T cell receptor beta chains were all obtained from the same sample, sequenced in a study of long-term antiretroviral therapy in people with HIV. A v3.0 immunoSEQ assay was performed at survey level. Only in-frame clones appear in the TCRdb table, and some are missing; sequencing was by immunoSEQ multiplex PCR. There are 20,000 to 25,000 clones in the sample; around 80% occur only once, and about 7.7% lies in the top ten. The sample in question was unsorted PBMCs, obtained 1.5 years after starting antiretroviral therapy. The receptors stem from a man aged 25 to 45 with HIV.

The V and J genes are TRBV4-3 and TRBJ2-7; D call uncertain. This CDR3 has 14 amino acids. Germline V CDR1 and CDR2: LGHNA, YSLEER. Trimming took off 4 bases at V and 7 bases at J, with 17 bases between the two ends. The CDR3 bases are TGCGCCAGCAGCCGCGACACGTCTCGGGCGGAGCAGTACTTC. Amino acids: CASSRDTSRAEQYF.

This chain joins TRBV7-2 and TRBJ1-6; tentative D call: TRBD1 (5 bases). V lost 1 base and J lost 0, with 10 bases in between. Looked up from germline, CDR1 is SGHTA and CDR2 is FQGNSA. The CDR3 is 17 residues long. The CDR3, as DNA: TGTGCCAGCAGCTTAGTATGGGACGGCTCCTATAATTCACCCCTCCACTTT. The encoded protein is CASSLVWDGSYNSPLHF.

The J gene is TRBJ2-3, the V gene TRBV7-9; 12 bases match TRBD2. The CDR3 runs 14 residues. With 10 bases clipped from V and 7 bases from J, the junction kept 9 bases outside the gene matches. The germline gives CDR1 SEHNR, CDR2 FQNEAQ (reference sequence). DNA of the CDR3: TGTGCCAACAGGACTAGCGGGACCGAATATACGCAGTATTTT. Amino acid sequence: CANRTSGTEYTQYF.

The CDR3 DNA follows: TGTGCCAGCAGCGTAGGGGGAGGGGGGAACTATGGCTACACCTTC. Residues: CASSVGGGGNYGYTF. The chain recombines TRBV9 with TRBJ1-2, with D maybe TRBD1 (6 bases). Trimming removed 0 bases at V and 2 bases at J, with 11 bases between. The germline V gene has CDR1 SGDLS and CDR2 YYNGEE. The CDR3 loop spans 15 amino acids.

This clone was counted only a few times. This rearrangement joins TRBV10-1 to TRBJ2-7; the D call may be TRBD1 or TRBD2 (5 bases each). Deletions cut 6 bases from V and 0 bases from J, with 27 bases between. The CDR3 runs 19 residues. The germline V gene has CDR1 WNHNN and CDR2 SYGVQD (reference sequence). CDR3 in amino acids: CASSAGIGGVKGSSYEQYF. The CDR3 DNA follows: TGCGCCAGCAGCGCCGGGATAGGAGGTGTCAAGGGGAGCTCCTACGAGCAGTACTTC.

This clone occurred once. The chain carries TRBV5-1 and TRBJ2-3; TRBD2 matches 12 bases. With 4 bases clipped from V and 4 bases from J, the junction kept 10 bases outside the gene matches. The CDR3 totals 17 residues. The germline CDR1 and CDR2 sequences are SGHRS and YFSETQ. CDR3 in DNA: TGCGCCAGCAGCCCCTTTCTAGCGGGGGGGCTTCCAGATACGCAGTATTTT. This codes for CASSPFLAGGLPDTQYF.

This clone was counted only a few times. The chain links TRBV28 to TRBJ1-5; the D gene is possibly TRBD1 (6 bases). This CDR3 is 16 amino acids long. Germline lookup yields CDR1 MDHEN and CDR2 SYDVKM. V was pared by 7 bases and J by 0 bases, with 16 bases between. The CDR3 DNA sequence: TGTGCCAGCACCCCAGATCAGGGGTATAGCAATCAGCCCCAGCATTTT. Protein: CASTPDQGYSNQPQHF.

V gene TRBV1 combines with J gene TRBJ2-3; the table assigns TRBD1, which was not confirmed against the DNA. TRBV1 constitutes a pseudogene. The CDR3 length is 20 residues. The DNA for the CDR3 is TGCACCAGCAGCCTCATAGGGGGCGGGATGAATAAGTCTTTGACAGATACGCAGTATTTT. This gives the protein CTSSLIGGGMNKSLTDTQYF.

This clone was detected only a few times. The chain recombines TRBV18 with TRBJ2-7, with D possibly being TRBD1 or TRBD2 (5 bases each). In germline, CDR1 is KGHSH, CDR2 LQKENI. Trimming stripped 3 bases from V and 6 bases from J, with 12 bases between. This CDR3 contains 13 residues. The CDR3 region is CASSPYRDGEQYF. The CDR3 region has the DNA TGTGCCAGCTCACCGTATCGGGACGGCGAGCAGTACTTC.

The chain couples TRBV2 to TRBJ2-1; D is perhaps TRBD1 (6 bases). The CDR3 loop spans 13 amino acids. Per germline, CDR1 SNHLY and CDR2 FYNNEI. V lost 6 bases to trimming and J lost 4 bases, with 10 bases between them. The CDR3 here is CASRGTLYNEQFF. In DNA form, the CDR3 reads TGTGCCAGCAGAGGGACATTGTACAATGAGCAGTTCTTC.

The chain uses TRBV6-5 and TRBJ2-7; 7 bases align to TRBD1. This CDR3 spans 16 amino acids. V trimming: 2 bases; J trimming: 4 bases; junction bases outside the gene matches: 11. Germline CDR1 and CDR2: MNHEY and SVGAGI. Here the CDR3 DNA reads TGTGCCAGCAGTTACCCTCTTCCGGGACAGAAATACGAGCAGTACTTC. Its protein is CASSYPLPGQKYEQYF.

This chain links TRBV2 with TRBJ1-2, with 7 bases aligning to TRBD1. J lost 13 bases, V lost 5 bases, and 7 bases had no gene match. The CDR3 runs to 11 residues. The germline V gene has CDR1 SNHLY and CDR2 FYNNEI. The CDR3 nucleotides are TGTGCCAGCAGTTTTGACAGGGAAGGCACCTTC. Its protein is CASSFDREGTF.

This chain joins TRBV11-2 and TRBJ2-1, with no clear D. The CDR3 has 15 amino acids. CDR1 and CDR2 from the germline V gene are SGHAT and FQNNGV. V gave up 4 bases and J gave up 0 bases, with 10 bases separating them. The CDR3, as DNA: TGTGCCAGCAGCTACGGTAGCTTCTCCTACAATGAGCAGTTCTTC. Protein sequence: CASSYGSFSYNEQFF.

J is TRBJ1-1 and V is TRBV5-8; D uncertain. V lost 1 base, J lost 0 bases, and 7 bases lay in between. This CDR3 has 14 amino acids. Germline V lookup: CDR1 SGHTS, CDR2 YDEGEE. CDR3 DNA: TGTGCCAGCAGCTTGTCCCACATGAACACTGAAGCTTTCTTT. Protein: CASSLSHMNTEAFF.

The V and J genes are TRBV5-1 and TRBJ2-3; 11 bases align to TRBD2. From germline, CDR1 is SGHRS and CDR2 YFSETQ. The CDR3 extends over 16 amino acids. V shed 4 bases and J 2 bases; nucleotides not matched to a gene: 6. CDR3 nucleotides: TGCGCCAGCAGCCCGGGACTAGCGGAGTTCACAGATACGCAGTATTTT. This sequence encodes CASSPGLAEFTDTQYF.

The CDR3 reads CASSLKQGAKETQYF. In nucleotides, the CDR3 is TGTGCCAGCAGCTTGAAACAGGGGGCTAAAGAGACCCAGTACTTC. The V call is TRBV7-9, the J call TRBJ2-5, with 9 bases aligning to TRBD1. This CDR3 is built from 15 residues. The junction had 5 bases not matched to a gene; V was cut back by 3 bases and J by 3 bases. In germline, CDR1 is SEHNR, CDR2 FQNEAQ (reference sequence). The entire variable domain, with the rest obtained from reference TRBV7-9 and TRBJ2-5, is as follows: DTGVSQNPRHKITKRGQNVTFRCDPISEHNRLYWYRQTLGQGPEFLTYFQNEAQLEKSRLLSDRFSAERPKGSFSTLEIQRTEQGDSAMYLCASSLKQGAKETQYFGPGTRLLVL.

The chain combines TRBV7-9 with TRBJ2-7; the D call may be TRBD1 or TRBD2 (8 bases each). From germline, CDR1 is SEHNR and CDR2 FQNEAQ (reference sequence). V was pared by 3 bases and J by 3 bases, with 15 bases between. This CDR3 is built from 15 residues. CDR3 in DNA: TGTGCCAGCAGCTTTAGCGGGACAGGCGGCTACGAGCAGTACTTC. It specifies CASSFSGTGGYEQYF.

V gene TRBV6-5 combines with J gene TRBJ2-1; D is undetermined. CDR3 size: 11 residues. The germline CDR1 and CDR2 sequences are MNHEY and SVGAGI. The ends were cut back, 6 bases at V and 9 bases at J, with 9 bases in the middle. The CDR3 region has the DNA TGTGCCAGCAGATACGGTATTGAGCAGTTCTTC. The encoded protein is CASRYGIEQFF.

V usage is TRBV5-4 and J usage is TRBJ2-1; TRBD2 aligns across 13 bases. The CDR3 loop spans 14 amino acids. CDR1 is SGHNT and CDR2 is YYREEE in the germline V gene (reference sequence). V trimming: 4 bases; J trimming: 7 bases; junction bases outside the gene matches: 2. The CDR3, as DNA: TGTGCCAGCAGCGGGACTAGCGGGAATAATGAGCAGTTCTTC. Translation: CASSGTSGNNEQFF.

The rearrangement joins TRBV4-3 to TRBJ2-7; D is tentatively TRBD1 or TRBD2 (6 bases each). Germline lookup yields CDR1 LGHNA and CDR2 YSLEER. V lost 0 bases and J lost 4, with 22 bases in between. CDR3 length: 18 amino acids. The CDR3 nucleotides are TGCGCCAGCAGCCAAGACGTCCTCGGGGGCGAAATCCCATACGAGCAGTACTTC. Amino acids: CASSQDVLGGEIPYEQYF.

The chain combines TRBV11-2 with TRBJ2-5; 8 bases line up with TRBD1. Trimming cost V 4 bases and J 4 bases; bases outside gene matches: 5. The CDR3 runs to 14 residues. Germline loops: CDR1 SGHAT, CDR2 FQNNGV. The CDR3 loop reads CASSSIQGVETQYF. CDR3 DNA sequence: TGTGCCAGCAGCTCGATACAGGGGGTAGAGACCCAGTACTTC. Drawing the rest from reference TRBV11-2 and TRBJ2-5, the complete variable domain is EAGVAQSPRYKIIEKRQSVAFWCNPISGHATLYWYQQILGQGPKLLIQFQNNGVVDDSQLPKDRFSAERLKGVDSTLKIQPAKLEDSAVYLCASSSIQGVETQYFGPGTRLLVL.

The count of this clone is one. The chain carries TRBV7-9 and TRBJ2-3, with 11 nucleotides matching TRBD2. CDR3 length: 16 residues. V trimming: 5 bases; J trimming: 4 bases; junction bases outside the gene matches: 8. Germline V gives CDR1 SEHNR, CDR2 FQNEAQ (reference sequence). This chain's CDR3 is CASSDFSGGGSDTQYF. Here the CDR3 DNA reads TGTGCCAGCAGCGACTTTAGCGGGGGGGGGTCAGATACGCAGTATTTT.

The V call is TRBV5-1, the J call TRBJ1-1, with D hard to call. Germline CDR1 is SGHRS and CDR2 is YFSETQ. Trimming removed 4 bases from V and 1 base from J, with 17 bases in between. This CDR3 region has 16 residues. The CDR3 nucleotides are TGCGCCAGCAGCCCGGTAGTAGGGTCGGGGAACACTGAAGCTTTCTTT. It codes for CASSPVVGSGNTEAFF.

The CDR3 nucleotides read TGTGCCAGCACCCGGGGGACAGGGAGCAATCAGCCCCAGCATTTT. Translation: CASTRGTGSNQPQHF. The V and J genes are TRBV9 and TRBJ1-5, with 9 bases aligning to TRBD1. Germline V lookup: CDR1 SGDLS, CDR2 YYNGEE. Trimming removed 6 bases from V and 1 base from J; junction bases left unmatched: 5. The CDR3 runs 15 residues.

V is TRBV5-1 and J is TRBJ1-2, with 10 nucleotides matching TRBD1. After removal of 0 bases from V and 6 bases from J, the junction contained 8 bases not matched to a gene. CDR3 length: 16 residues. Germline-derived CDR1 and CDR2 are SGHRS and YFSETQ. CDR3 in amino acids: CASSLVQTGGYDGYTF. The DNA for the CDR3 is TGCGCCAGCAGCTTGGTACAGACAGGGGGCTATGATGGCTACACCTTC. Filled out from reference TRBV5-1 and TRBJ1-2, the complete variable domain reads KAGVTQTPRYLIKTRGQQVTLSCSPISGHRSVSWYQQTPGQGLQFLFEYFSETQRNKGNFPGRFSGRQFSNSRSEMNVSTLELGDSALYLCASSLVQTGGYDGYTFGSGTRLTVV.